These T cell receptor beta chains were read from a single sample in a study of cytomegalovirus exposure and HLA in healthy donors. The data were produced by immunoSEQ multiplex PCR, yet TCRdb's version contains in-frame clones alone and is incomplete. This table holds approximately 150,000 clones, less than 10% found once. Sequenced material: PBMCs. The receptors here all came from a male donor in good health and CMV-seronegative. Both conserved end residues are part of each CDR3. A D gene is named only where the DNA matches it firmly. Size is omitted from some rows. Given values are once, few, many or a class for expanded clones.

j_call	clone_size	d_call	v_call	cdr3_aa	cdr3_nt
TRBJ1-5	few	.	TRBV23-1	CASSLNEERAYSNQPQHF	TGCGCCAGCAGCCTCAATGAAGAGCGCGCTTATAGCAATCAGCCCCAGCATTTT
TRBJ1-1	.	TRBD1	TRBV2	CASSYTGVTEAFF	TGTGCCAGCAGTTACACAGGGGTCACTGAAGCTTTCTTT
TRBJ1-1	few	.	TRBV6-5	CASRKPGTPTEAFF	TGTGCCAGCAGAAAGCCCGGGACACCCACTGAAGCTTTCTTT
TRBJ2-7	.	TRBD1	TRBV29-1	CSAWTGGASYEQYF	TGCAGCGCATGGACAGGGGGCGCTTCCTACGAGCAGTACTTC
TRBJ1-4	few	.	TRBV15	CATSRDRDKSEKLFF	TGTGCCACCAGCAGAGATCGGGACAAGTCTGAAAAACTGTTTTTT
TRBJ2-7	.	.	TRBV6-5	CASSYSNRQTYEQYF	TGTGCCAGCAGTTACTCGAATCGTCAGACCTACGAGCAGTACTTC
TRBJ1-1	.	TRBD1	TRBV5-1	CASSWTGENTEAFF	TGCGCCAGCAGCTGGACAGGAGAGAACACTGAAGCTTTCTTT
TRBJ1-1	.	.	TRBV13	CASSIGGTEAFF	TGTGCCAGCAGTATAGGGGGCACTGAAGCTTTCTTT
TRBJ1-6	.	TRBD1	TRBV27	CASSSLGTGSVPPLHF	TGTGCCAGCAGTTCCCTGGGGACAGGAAGTGTCCCACCCCTCCACTTT
TRBJ2-3	few	TRBD2	TRBV7-9	CASSSPSGRGADTQYF	TGTGCCAGCAGCTCCCCTAGCGGGAGGGGAGCAGATACGCAGTATTTT
TRBJ1-5	.	.	TRBV4-1	CASSQDDRPGQPQHF	TGCGCCAGCAGCCAAGACGACAGGCCTGGCCAGCCCCAGCATTTT
TRBJ2-7	.	TRBD2	TRBV9	CASSVTAGSHEQYF	TGTGCCAGCAGCGTTACAGCGGGAAGCCACGAGCAGTACTTC
TRBJ2-7	.	TRBD1	TRBV27	CASSPTTGSYEQYF	TGTGCCAGCAGTCCAACGACAGGGTCCTACGAGCAGTACTTC
TRBJ2-2	.	.	TRBV9	CASSVAGGRRIGELFF	TGTGCCAGCAGCGTAGCAGGGGGGAGAAGGATCGGGGAGCTGTTTTTT
TRBJ1-1	few	.	TRBV27	CASSLGGSRKAFF	TGTGCCAGCAGTTTGGGGGGGAGCCGCAAAGCTTTCTTT
TRBJ2-7	few	TRBD2	TRBV11-2	CASSLGAWRQGLKQYF	TGTGCCAGCAGCTTAGGGGCATGGCGGCAGGGACTAAAGCAGTACTTC
TRBJ1-2	few	TRBD1	TRBV27	CASSPWHTGTGGFYGYTF	TGTGCCAGCAGTCCCTGGCATACCGGGACAGGGGGCTTCTATGGCTACACCTTC
TRBJ2-1	few	TRBD1	TRBV5-1	CASYRDRVSNEQFF	TGCGCCAGCTATAGGGACAGGGTGTCCAATGAGCAGTTCTTC
TRBJ2-3	few	TRBD1	TRBV4-1	CASSLGGRGTDTQYF	TGCGCCAGCAGCCTAGGGGGCAGGGGCACAGATACGCAGTATTTT
TRBJ2-7	few	.	TRBV7-9	CASSQGGAGHEQYF	TGTGCCAGCAGCCAAGGGGGGGCCGGCCACGAGCAGTACTTC
TRBJ2-6	.	TRBD1	TRBV28	CASSSPHTGGRNVLTF	TGTGCCAGCAGTTCGCCTCATACAGGGGGGAGGAACGTCCTGACTTTC
TRBJ1-2	few	.	TRBV4-3	CASSPYREAYYGYTF	TGCGCCAGCAGCCCCTACCGTGAGGCGTACTATGGCTACACCTTC
TRBJ2-1	few	TRBD1	TRBV6-5	CASSYTPGQANNEQFF	TGTGCCAGCAGTTACACGCCGGGACAGGCCAACAATGAGCAGTTCTTC
TRBJ1-2	.	.	TRBV6-1	CASKVDTYGYTF	TGTGCCAGCAAAGTGGACACTTATGGCTACACCTTC
TRBJ2-3	few	.	TRBV4-1	CASSQEQRRADTQYF	TGCGCCAGCAGCCAAGAGCAGAGGAGGGCAGATACGCAGTATTTT
TRBJ1-5	.	.	TRBV6-1	CASTTGLGNQPQHF	TGTGCCAGCACCACAGGGTTAGGCAATCAGCCCCAGCATTTT
TRBJ1-5	.	TRBD1	TRBV2	CASSEQGVDQPQHF	TGTGCCAGCAGTGAACAGGGGGTTGATCAGCCCCAGCATTTT
TRBJ2-2	.	TRBD2	TRBV5-1	CASRNPWAPGLAGGAGELFF	TGCGCCAGCAGGAATCCTTGGGCTCCCGGACTAGCGGGGGGGGCCGGGGAGCTGTTTTTT
TRBJ1-2	few	.	TRBV7-8	CASSDLLGVFGYTF	TGTGCCAGCAGCGACCTTCTCGGGGTATTCGGCTACACCTTC
TRBJ1-5	few	TRBD1	TRBV2	CASSVEGGGQPQHF	TGTGCCAGCAGTGTAGAAGGGGGCGGGCAGCCCCAGCATTTT
TRBJ2-3	.	TRBD1	TRBV19	CASSNRDRDTQYF	TGTGCCAGTAGTAACCGGGACAGAGATACGCAGTATTTT
TRBJ1-2	.	.	TRBV28	CASSLQGGVRDGYTF	TGTGCCAGCAGTCTGCAGGGTGGAGTAAGGGATGGCTACACCTTC
TRBJ1-2	few	TRBD1	TRBV29-1	CSVPRDRGPYGYTF	TGCAGCGTTCCTCGGGACAGGGGGCCCTATGGCTACACCTTC
TRBJ1-2	.	TRBD1	TRBV25-1	CASSESNRGSYGYTF	TGTGCCAGCAGTGAATCGAACAGGGGGTCCTATGGCTACACCTTC
TRBJ2-1	once	TRBD1	TRBV19	CASTGRTGVLGANEQFF	TGTGCCAGTACCGGCAGGACAGGGGTTCTGGGTGCAAATGAGCAGTTCTTC
TRBJ2-7	few	TRBD1	TRBV4-2	CASSLRDRDYEQYF	TGTGCCAGCAGCCTCAGGGACAGGGACTACGAGCAGTACTTC
TRBJ2-7	few	.	TRBV7-2	CASSFTGYEQYF	TGTGCCAGCAGCTTCACAGGATACGAGCAGTACTTC
TRBJ2-1	few	.	TRBV5-1	CASSLGTAQSYNEQFF	TGCGCCAGCAGCTTGGGGACAGCTCAGTCCTACAATGAGCAGTTCTTC
TRBJ2-3	.	TRBD1	TRBV28	CASSPDRGVEDTQYF	TGTGCCAGCAGTCCGGACAGGGGAGTAGAGGATACGCAGTATTTT
TRBJ1-6	.	.	TRBV30	CAWSLDSPLHF	TGTGCCTGGAGTCTTGATTCACCCCTCCACTTT
TRBJ1-1	few	TRBD1	TRBV29-1	CSVPRTGHTEAFF	TGCAGCGTTCCCAGGACAGGGCACACTGAAGCTTTCTTT
TRBJ2-2	.	.	TRBV2	CASSQGSGELFF	TGTGCCAGCAGTCAGGGGTCCGGGGAGCTGTTTTTT
TRBJ1-2	.	TRBD1	TRBV6-5	CASSKTGGPYGYTF	TGTGCCAGCAGTAAAACAGGGGGCCCCTATGGCTACACCTTC
TRBJ2-6	.	TRBD1	TRBV5-1	CASRRQGASSSGANVLTF	TGCGCCAGCAGGAGGCAGGGGGCCTCAAGCTCTGGGGCCAACGTCCTGACTTTC
TRBJ1-1	few	.	TRBV5-1	CASSPGIRPSEAFF	TGCGCCAGCAGCCCCGGGATCAGGCCTTCTGAAGCTTTCTTT
TRBJ1-6	.	.	TRBV30	CAWSETGAYNSPLHF	TGTGCCTGGAGTGAGACAGGAGCCTATAATTCACCCCTCCACTTT
TRBJ1-3	.	.	TRBV7-2	CASSLLAGAGNTIYF	TGTGCCAGCAGCTTACTAGCGGGAGCTGGAAACACCATATATTTT
TRBJ2-7	.	TRBD1	TRBV7-2	CASSPGTGGRTYEQYF	TGTGCCAGCAGCCCCGGGACAGGGGGGCGCACCTACGAGCAGTACTTC
TRBJ1-5	.	.	TRBV6-1	CASGARTPGNQPQHF	TGTGCCAGCGGGGCAAGGACCCCAGGCAATCAGCCCCAGCATTTT
TRBJ1-4	.	TRBD1	TRBV18	CASSPNRQGATEKLFF	TGTGCCAGCTCACCCAACCGACAGGGGGCCACCGAAAAACTGTTTTTT
TRBJ2-1	few	TRBD2	TRBV29-1	CSVVAGTSVGNEQFF	TGCAGCGTTGTGGCCGGGACTAGCGTGGGGAATGAGCAGTTCTTC